Shown below are 28 T cell receptor beta chains from a single sample sequenced in a study of T cells in Graves' hyperthyroidism and ophthalmopathy. RNA transcripts provided the source from which TCR beta CDR3 regions were amplified. When the TCR CDR3 underwent first-round RT-PCR, the HTBI primer set was used. TCRdb re-called the multiplex PCR reads with MiXCR, one entry per CDR3 protein. The sample consists of 50,000 to 55,000 distinct CDR3 sequences, around half of them appearing once. Sequencing was performed on blood. These receptor sequences come from a woman between 45 and 65 years old with Graves' ophthalmopathy.

In its sample, this clonotype was seen many times. The chain joins TRBV6-2 or TRBV6-3 to TRBJ1-2; D uncertain. Per the germline V gene, CDR1 is MNHEY and CDR2 is SVGEGT. CDR3 length equals 16 residues. V was trimmed by 5 bases and J by 1 base, leaving 17 bases between them. The CDR3 DNA is TGTGCCAGCAGTCACACGGGGATACAGATTAACTATGGCTACACCTTC. As protein: CASSHTGIQINYGYTF.

This chain links TRBV7-9 with TRBJ1-2; D unresolved. The germline V and J ends were trimmed by 5 bases and 7 bases, with 14 bases remaining between them. This CDR3 region has 13 residues. Germline CDR1 reads SEHNR; CDR2 reads FQNEAQ (reference sequence). CDR3 DNA: TGTGCCAGCAGCCACGAAGGAATCCGTGGCTACACCTTC. The encoded protein is CASSHEGIRGYTF.

There are many counts of this clonotype. This sequence joins TRBV5-4 and TRBJ2-3; 8 bases line up with TRBD2. The CDR3 is 14 residues long. Germline CDR1 reads SGHNT; CDR2 reads YYREEE (reference sequence). Trimming cost V 4 bases and J 5 bases; bases outside gene matches: 6. Written as DNA, the CDR3 is TGTGCCAGCAGCCCAAGCGGGAGTGGAGATACGCAGTATTTT. Encoded protein: CASSPSGSGDTQYF.

V and J are TRBV7-9 and TRBJ2-3; 11 bases fit TRBD2. CDR1 SEHNR and CDR2 FQNEAQ come from the germline V gene (reference sequence). V lost 5 bases to trimming and J lost 2 bases; unmatched junction nucleotides: 6. CDR3 length: 16 amino acids. This CDR3 is CASSLGLAEITDTQYF. In nucleotides, the CDR3 is TGTGCCAGCAGCCTGGGACTAGCGGAGATCACAGATACGCAGTATTTT.

This clonotype was counted ten times or more. V usage is TRBV2 and J usage is TRBJ1-6; D call uncertain. This CDR3 comprises 15 residues. Per the germline V gene, CDR1 is SNHLY and CDR2 is FYNNEI. V gave up 9 bases and J gave up 0 bases, with 12 bases separating them. The CDR3 here is CASVGDISYNSPLHF. In DNA, the CDR3 is TGTGCCAGTGTCGGGGATATCTCCTATAATTCACCCCTCCACTTT.

The sample holds one count of this clonotype. At one of its ends the junction is not consistent with the germline gene, which may arise from a read error. The CDR3 spells CASSGDISGDNVLTF. DNA for the CDR3: TGCGCCAGCAGTGGGGATATCTCTGGGGACAACGTCCTGACTTTC. This chain links TRBV5-1 with TRBJ2-6; D is undetermined. The CDR3 runs to 15 residues. Germline values: CDR1 SGHRS, CDR2 YFSETQ.

This clonotype was detected ten times or more. The V gene is TRBV30, the J gene TRBJ2-7, with D hard to call. This CDR3 contains 11 residues. Germline lookup yields CDR1 GTSNPN and CDR2 SVGIG (reference sequence). Trimming took 4 bases from V and 3 from J, leaving 7 bases between them. DNA for the CDR3: TGTGCCTGGACACAGAACTACGAGCAGTACTTC. The encoded protein is CAWTQNYEQYF. Filled out from reference TRBV30 and TRBJ2-7, the complete variable domain reads SQTIHQWPATLVQPVGSPLSLECTVEGTSNPNLYWYRQAAGRGLQLLFYSVGIGQISSEVPQNLSASRPQDRQFILSSKKLLLSDSGFYLCAWTQNYEQYFGPGTRLTVT.

At least ten counts were recorded for this clonotype. This chain joins TRBV5-1 and TRBJ2-1; tentatively, D is TRBD1 or TRBD2 (5 bases each). V was clipped by 1 base and J by 3 bases, with 11 bases between them. CDR1 is SGHRS and CDR2 is YFSETQ in the germline V gene. The CDR3 loop spans 15 amino acids. The CDR3 DNA follows: TGCGCCAGCAGCTTGACCGCAGGGAGCTACAATGAGCAGTTCTTC. Amino acid sequence: CASSLTAGSYNEQFF.

A single count supports this clonotype. The chain carries TRBV14 and TRBJ2-1, with TRBD2 matching over 12 bases. J lost 6 bases, V lost 4 bases, and 7 bases had no gene match. Germline V CDR1 and CDR2: SGHDN, FVKESK. The CDR3 covers 16 residues. The CDR3 sequence: CASSPLAGGLVNEQFF. CDR3 bases: TGTGCCAGCAGCCCCCTAGCGGGAGGGCTGGTCAATGAGCAGTTCTTC.

This clonotype has a count of ten or more. V gene TRBV2 combines with J gene TRBJ2-5; weak D call: TRBD2 (6 bases). Germline-derived CDR1 and CDR2 are SNHLY and FYNNEI. The CDR3 loop spans 14 amino acids. Trimming stripped 6 bases from V and 3 bases from J, with 14 bases between. As DNA, the CDR3 is TGTGCCAGCAGGAGGTACGGCGGGGAAGAGACCCAGTACTTC. This translates into CASRRYGGEETQYF. Based on the CDR3 plus reference TRBV2 and TRBJ2-5, the full variable domain is EPEVTQTPSHQVTQMGQEVILRCVPISNHLYFYWYRQILGQKVEFLVSFYNNEISEKSEIFDDQFSVERPDGSNFTLKIRSTKLEDSAMYFCASRRYGGEETQYFGPGTRLLVL.

To note about this clonotype: This could be a read error, since a much larger clone is one nucleotide away. The genes are TRBV6-2 or TRBV6-3 and TRBJ2-3; 7 bases are shared with TRBD2. The length of the CDR3 is 13 residues. Germline V gene sequence: CDR1 MNHEY, CDR2 SVGEGT. The CDR3 sequence: CTSRPGLADTQYF. CDR3 nucleotides: TGTACCAGCAGACCCGGACTAGCAGATACGCAGTATTTT.

With regard to this clonotype: The CDR3 end shows no conserved phenylalanine or tryptophan, and so a read error is likely. The chain employs TRBV7-2 and TRBJ2-1, with D uncertain. Germline V gene lookup returns CDR1 SGHTA and CDR2 FQGNSA. The CDR3 consists of 12 residues. V was trimmed by 5 bases and J by 8 bases, leaving 10 bases between them. The CDR3 DNA sequence: TGTGCCAGCAGCCAAGAACCGCATGAGCAGTTCCTC. Translation: CASSQEPHEQFL.

The V gene is TRBV19, the J gene TRBJ2-6; the D is unclear. Germline V gene sequence: CDR1 LNHDA, CDR2 SQIVND (reference sequence). This CDR3 region has 11 residues. V gave up 5 bases and J gave up 4 bases, with 0 bases separating them. The CDR3 sequence is CASSGANVLTF. As DNA, the CDR3 is TGTGCCAGTAGTGGGGCCAACGTCCTGACTTTC.

This clonotype was seen ten or more times. This rearrangement joins TRBV5-1 to TRBJ2-6, with unresolved D. Trimming left V 1 base short and J 1 base short, with 9 bases between. Germline lookup yields CDR1 SGHRS and CDR2 YFSETQ. The CDR3 contains 16 residues. CDR3 residues: CASSLKGGSGANVLTF. The CDR3 DNA follows: TGCGCCAGCAGCTTGAAGGGCGGATCTGGGGCCAACGTCCTGACTTTC.

The chain combines TRBV2 with TRBJ1-2; 12 positions match TRBD1. The CDR3 contains 16 residues. Per germline, CDR1 SNHLY and CDR2 FYNNEI. Trimming cost V 6 bases and J 4 bases; bases outside gene matches: 9. CDR3 amino acids: CASSRGTGGYGYGYTF. CDR3 sequence (DNA): TGTGCCAGCAGCAGAGGGACAGGGGGCTATGGCTATGGCTACACCTTC.

The chain's CDR3 is CVGSSPGQDNEQFF. The CDR3 DNA sequence: TGTGTCGGCAGCTCGCCGGGACAGGACAATGAGCAGTTCTTC. V gene TRBV7-3 combines with J gene TRBJ2-1; 8 nucleotides align to TRBD1. The germline V gene has CDR1 SGHTA and CDR2 FQGTGA. There are 14 residues in the CDR3.

This clonotype was detected ten times or more. This sequence joins TRBV9 and TRBJ1-4; 9 bases are shared with TRBD1. The CDR3 contains 15 residues. J gave up 8 bases and V 2 bases, and 7 bases lay outside the gene matches. Per the germline V gene, CDR1 is SGDLS and CDR2 is YYNGEE. The CDR3 coding sequence is TGTGCCAGCAGCGTTGGGACAGGGCTGGGGGAAAAACTGTTTTTT. Protein product: CASSVGTGLGEKLFF.

V gene TRBV18 combines with J gene TRBJ1-2; D not resolved. This CDR3 is 13 amino acids long. The germline V gene encodes CDR1 KGHSH and CDR2 LQKENI. V was trimmed by 4 bases and J by 2 bases, leaving 8 bases between them. The CDR3 loop is CASSHDGNYGYTF. The CDR3 coding sequence is TGTGCCAGCTCACATGACGGCAACTATGGCTACACCTTC.

This clonotype was observed at least ten times. The chain has TRBV20-1 and TRBJ2-3, with D possibly matching TRBD2 (6 bases). Germline V gene sequence: CDR1 DFQATT, CDR2 SNEGSKA (reference sequence). CDR3 length: 14 amino acids. V dropped 6 bases and J dropped 1 base, with 14 bases sitting between them. The CDR3 DNA sequence: TGCAGTGCGGCGCGGGCGGGGCGCACAGATACGCAGTATTTT. Its translation: CSAARAGRTDTQYF.

V is TRBV19 and J is TRBJ2-7, with TRBD1 identical over 12 bases. From germline, CDR1 is LNHDA and CDR2 SQIVND (reference sequence). CDR3 size: 15 residues. With V trimmed by 6 bases and J by 5 bases, 8 bases remained unmatched. In DNA, the CDR3 is TGTGCCAGTAGAACCCCGGGACAGGGGGCAAACGAGCAGTACTTC. It codes for CASRTPGQGANEQYF.

As to this clonotype: Likely a read error: the CDR3 ends without its conserved phenylalanine or tryptophan. It is unclear where the CDR3 begins or ends on the DNA, so no DNA is shown, and the CDR3 is as TCRdb lists it. The V gene is TRBV4-1, the J gene TRBJ2-7. Germline loops: CDR1 MGHRA, CDR2 YSYEKL. The CDR3 adds up to 14 amino acids, both ends counted. CDR3 amino acids: CASSQERQADYEQY.

The chain uses TRBV18 and TRBJ2-7; D is ambiguous. V was cut by 4 bases and J by 6 bases, with 13 bases left in between. The CDR3 runs to 13 residues. In germline, CDR1 is KGHSH, CDR2 LQKENI. CDR3 sequence: CASSLSAKFEQYF. For the CDR3, the DNA is TGTGCCAGCTCACTCTCGGCGAAATTCGAGCAGTACTTC.

This clonotype was recorded a few times. The chain joins TRBV2 to TRBJ2-7; the match to TRBD1 covers 8 bases. V was pared by 6 bases and J by 0 bases, with 1 base of the junction left unmatched. The CDR3 is 13 amino acids. Germline V lookup: CDR1 SNHLY, CDR2 FYNNEI. CDR3 sequence: CASRDRGSYEQYF. For the CDR3, the DNA is TGTGCCAGCAGAGACAGGGGCTCCTACGAGCAGTACTTC. The variable domain in full, with the rest retrieved from reference TRBV2 and TRBJ2-7, is EPEVTQTPSHQVTQMGQEVILRCVPISNHLYFYWYRQILGQKVEFLVSFYNNEISEKSEIFDDQFSVERPDGSNFTLKIRSTKLEDSAMYFCASRDRGSYEQYFGPGTRLTVT.

Ten or more counts support this clonotype. The chain employs TRBV11-2 and TRBJ2-5, with 7 bases identical to TRBD1. V dropped 5 bases and J dropped 4; count of bases not matched to a gene: 10. Germline assignment: CDR1 SGHAT and CDR2 FQNNGV. The CDR3 is 15 residues long. CDR3 loop: CASSPAGTVGETQYF. CDR3 in DNA: TGTGCCAGCAGCCCCGCCGGGACAGTAGGAGAGACCCAGTACTTC.

This clonotype was picked up many times. The rearrangement joins TRBV7-3 to TRBJ2-3; a possible D gene is TRBD1 (6 bases). The CDR3 contains 13 residues. Germline CDR1 reads SGHTA; CDR2 reads FQGTGA. V gave up 6 bases and J gave up 7 bases, with 14 bases separating them. The CDR3 DNA follows: TGTGCCAGCAGTCGGGACAACGGGTATACGCAGTATTTT. This sequence encodes CASSRDNGYTQYF. Variable domain in full (rest from reference TRBV7-3 and TRBJ2-3): GAGVSQTPSNKVTEKGKYVELRCDPISGHTALYWYRQSLGQGPEFLIYFQGTGAADDSGLPNDRFFAVRPEGSVSTLKIQRTERGDSAVYLCASSRDNGYTQYFGPGTRLTVL.

This clonotype occurred many times. This rearrangement joins TRBV19 to TRBJ2-3, with D possibly TRBD1 on 6 matching bases. Looked up from germline, CDR1 is LNHDA and CDR2 is SQIVND (reference sequence). Trimming took off 9 bases at V and 4 bases at J, with 17 bases between the two ends. The CDR3 is 14 amino acids. CDR3 amino acids: CASSPTGIPDTQYF. Written as DNA, the CDR3 is TGTGCCAGCAGCCCGACAGGTATTCCAGATACGCAGTATTTT.

On this clonotype itself: Lacking the conserved final phenylalanine or tryptophan, this CDR3 likely reflects a read error. This chain connects TRBV7-6 to TRBJ1-6; the D gene is possibly TRBD1 (6 bases). Germline assignment: CDR1 SGHVS and CDR2 FNYEAQ. The CDR3 is 14 amino acids. V gave up 1 base and J gave up 10 bases, with 11 bases separating them. The CDR3 DNA reads as TGTGCCAGCAGCTTAGACTCGGACAGATCACCCCTCCACTGT. It codes for CASSLDSDRSPLHC.

This sequence joins TRBV15 and TRBJ2-7; TRBD2 might be the D (5 bases). Germline V lookup: CDR1 LNHNV, CDR2 YYDKDF (reference sequence). Trimming removed 0 bases at V and 0 bases at J, with 12 bases between. CDR3 length: 16 residues. CDR3 residues: CATSREDYFNSYEQYF. DNA for the CDR3: TGTGCCACCAGCAGAGAAGACTACTTCAACTCCTACGAGCAGTACTTC.